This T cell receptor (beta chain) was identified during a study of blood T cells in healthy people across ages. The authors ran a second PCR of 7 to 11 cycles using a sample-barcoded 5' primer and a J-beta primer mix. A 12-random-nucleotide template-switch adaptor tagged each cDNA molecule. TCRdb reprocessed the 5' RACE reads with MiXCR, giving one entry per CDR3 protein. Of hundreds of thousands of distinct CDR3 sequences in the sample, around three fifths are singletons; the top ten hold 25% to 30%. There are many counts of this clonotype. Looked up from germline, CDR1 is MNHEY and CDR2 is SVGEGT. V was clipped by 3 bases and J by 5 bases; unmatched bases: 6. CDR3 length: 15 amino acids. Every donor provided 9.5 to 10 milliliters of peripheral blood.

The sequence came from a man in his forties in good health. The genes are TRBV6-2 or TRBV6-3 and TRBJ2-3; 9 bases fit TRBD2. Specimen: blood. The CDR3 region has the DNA TGTGCCAGCAGTTATCTGGCGGGAGGGCAAGATACGCAGTATTTT. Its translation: CASSYLAGGQDTQYF.